This is a list of T cell receptor beta chains from one sample in a study of blood T cell repertoires in COVID-19. Sequencing used immunoSEQ multiplex PCR; TCRdb keeps in-frame clones, though not all of them. The top ten clones hold around 1.8% of a sample with 200,000 to 300,000 clones, 65% to 90% of them seen once. The sample taken for sequencing was peripheral blood. These receptors all stem from a man aged 30 to 39 with active or convalescent COVID-19. Each CDR3 is given with its conserved first and last residue. A D gene is named only where the DNA matches it firmly. Size values are once, few and many counts, or a class for expanded clones, and some rows have none.

j_gene: TRBJ2-5; abundance: -; v_gene: TRBV7-2; d_gene: -; CDR3nt: TGTGCCAGCAGCTTATCCCAGGGTCAAGAGACCCAGTACTTC; CDR3aa: CASSLSQGQETQYF
j_gene: TRBJ2-2; abundance: once; v_gene: TRBV4-3; d_gene: TRBD2; CDR3nt: TGCGCCAGCAGCCAAGATCTGGCTAGCGGGGGGGCCTTTTACCCCGGGGAGCTGTTTTTT; CDR3aa: CASSQDLASGGAFYPGELFF
j_gene: TRBJ1-1; abundance: -; v_gene: TRBV11-2; d_gene: -; CDR3nt: TGTGCCAGCAGCTCTACCCGGACAAAAATTGATGAAGCTTTCTTT; CDR3aa: CASSSTRTKIDEAFF
j_gene: TRBJ2-7; abundance: once; v_gene: TRBV4-1; d_gene: -; CDR3nt: TGCGCCAGCAGCCAAGATCCCGGGGAATCATGGCAGCAGTACTTC; CDR3aa: CASSQDPGESWQQYF
j_gene: TRBJ1-2; abundance: -; v_gene: TRBV12-3/TRBV12-4; d_gene: -; CDR3nt: TGTGCCAGCAGTTACGGCTATGGCTACACCTTC; CDR3aa: CASSYGYGYTF
j_gene: TRBJ2-7; abundance: -; v_gene: TRBV30; d_gene: -; CDR3nt: TGTGCCTGGAGTTACGGAGGGTCCGACGAGCAGTACTTC; CDR3aa: CAWSYGGSDEQYF
j_gene: TRBJ2-2; abundance: -; v_gene: TRBV7-2; d_gene: -; CDR3nt: TGTGCCAGCAGCTTACCAGGGGAAACCGGGGAGCTGTTTTTT; CDR3aa: CASSLPGETGELFF
j_gene: TRBJ2-7; abundance: -; v_gene: TRBV4-2; d_gene: -; CDR3nt: TGTGCCAGCAGGAACGACCTGTCAGGGACCTACGAGCAGTACTTC; CDR3aa: CASRNDLSGTYEQYF
j_gene: TRBJ2-2; abundance: -; v_gene: TRBV7-8; d_gene: TRBD2; CDR3nt: TGTGCCAGCAGCTTACTAGCGGGGGGATACACCGGGGAGCTGTTTTTT; CDR3aa: CASSLLAGGYTGELFF
j_gene: TRBJ1-4; abundance: -; v_gene: TRBV13; d_gene: TRBD1; CDR3nt: TGTGCCAGCAGCTTTAAGGGGGCGTATGAAAAACTGTTTTTT; CDR3aa: CASSFKGAYEKLFF
j_gene: TRBJ1-5; abundance: -; v_gene: TRBV2; d_gene: TRBD1; CDR3nt: TGTGCCAGCAGTTACAGGGGTAATCAGCCCCAGCATTTT; CDR3aa: CASSYRGNQPQHF
j_gene: TRBJ1-2; abundance: -; v_gene: TRBV4-3; d_gene: -; CDR3nt: TGCGCCAGCAGCCAAGACGGACAGCGGTCTTATGGCTACACCTTC; CDR3aa: CASSQDGQRSYGYTF
j_gene: TRBJ2-5; abundance: few; v_gene: TRBV7-2; d_gene: -; CDR3nt: TGTGCCAGCAGCCCGCCAGGCCCGAAGGTTCCCCAGTACTTC; CDR3aa: CASSPPGPKVPQYF
j_gene: TRBJ1-4; abundance: -; v_gene: TRBV19; d_gene: TRBD1; CDR3nt: TGTGCCAGTAGTTTCGGGACAGGAGGAGAAGAAAAACTGTTTTTT; CDR3aa: CASSFGTGGEEKLFF
j_gene: TRBJ2-3; abundance: once; v_gene: TRBV19; d_gene: TRBD1; CDR3nt: TGTGCCAGTAGTATTGGGACAGACACAGATACGCAGTATTTT; CDR3aa: CASSIGTDTDTQYF
j_gene: TRBJ2-1; abundance: -; v_gene: TRBV27; d_gene: TRBD1; CDR3nt: TGTGCCAGCAGTGACCGACAGGGCTATGGGCAGTTCTTC; CDR3aa: CASSDRQGYGQFF